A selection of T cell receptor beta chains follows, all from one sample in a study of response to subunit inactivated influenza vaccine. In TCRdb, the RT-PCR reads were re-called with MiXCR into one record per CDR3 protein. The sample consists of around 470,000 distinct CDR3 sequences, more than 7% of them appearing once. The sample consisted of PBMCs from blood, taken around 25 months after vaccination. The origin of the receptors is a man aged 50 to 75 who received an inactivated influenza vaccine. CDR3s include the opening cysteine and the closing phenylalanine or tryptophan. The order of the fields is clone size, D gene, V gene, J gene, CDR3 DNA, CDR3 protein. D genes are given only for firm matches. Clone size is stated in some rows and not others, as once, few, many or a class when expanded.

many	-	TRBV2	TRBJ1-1	TGTGCCAGCAGTGTTCAGGGAGATAACACTGAAGCTTTCTTT	CASSVQGDNTEAFF
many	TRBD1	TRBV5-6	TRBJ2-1	TGTGCCAGCAGCCCGAATCCGGGACAGGGGAATGAGCAGTTCTTC	CASSPNPGQGNEQFF
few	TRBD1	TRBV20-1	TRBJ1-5	TGCAGTGCTAGGGCCTGGACAGGGAGTAGCAATCAGCCCCAGCATTTT	CSARAWTGSSNQPQHF
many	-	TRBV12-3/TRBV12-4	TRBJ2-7	TGTGCCAGCAGTTTCTCGACAGGAAAAGGCGAGCAGTACTTC	CASSFSTGKGEQYF
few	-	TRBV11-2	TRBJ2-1	TGTGCCAGCAGCTTAGGGTCATACGGGTTGGGCTCCTACAATGAGCAGTTCTTC	CASSLGSYGLGSYNEQFF
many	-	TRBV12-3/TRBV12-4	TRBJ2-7	TGTGCCAGCAGTTTCGGCACCTTCTACGAGCAGTACTTC	CASSFGTFYEQYF
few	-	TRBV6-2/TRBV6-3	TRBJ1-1	TGTGCCAGCAGTTACCGATCCGACACTGAAGCTTTCTTT	CASSYRSDTEAFF
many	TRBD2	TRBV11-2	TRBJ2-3	TGTGCCAGCAGCTTATCAGGTCAGACTAGCGGGGGTCGTACAGATACGCAGTATTTT	CASSLSGQTSGGRTDTQYF
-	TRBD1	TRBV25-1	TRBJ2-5	TGTGCCAGCAGTGAATCGGCAGGGGGCTCGGAGACCCAGTACTTC	CASSESAGGSETQYF
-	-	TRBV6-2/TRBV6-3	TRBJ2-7	TGTGCCAGCAGTTACCTCAGGAGCTACGAGCAGTACTTC	CASSYLRSYEQYF
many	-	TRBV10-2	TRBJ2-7	TGCGCCAGCAGTGAGTCTAGCCCCTACGAGCAGTACTTC	CASSESSPYEQYF
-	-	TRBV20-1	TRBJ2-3	TGCAGTGCTAGAGAAGCAGTGGGGAGCACAGATACGCAGTATTTT	CSAREAVGSTDTQYF
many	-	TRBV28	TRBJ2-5	TGTGCCAGCAGTTTGCCAGCGGACCAAGAGACCCAGTACTTC	CASSLPADQETQYF
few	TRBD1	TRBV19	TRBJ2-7	TGTGCCAGTAGTACTTCGCAGGGGGCGTACGAGCAGTACTTC	CASSTSQGAYEQYF
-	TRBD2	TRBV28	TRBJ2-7	TGTGCCAGCGGGAATAGCGGGTCCCACTACGAGCAGTACTTC	CASGNSGSHYEQYF
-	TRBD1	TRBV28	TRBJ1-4	TGTGCCAGCAAGGCAGGGGGCGGTAATGAAAAACTGTTTTTT	CASKAGGGNEKLFF
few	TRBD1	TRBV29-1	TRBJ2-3	TGCAGCGTTGAAGACCGGGACAGGAACACAGATACGCAGTATTTT	CSVEDRDRNTDTQYF
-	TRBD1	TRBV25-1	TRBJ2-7	TGTGCCAGCAGTGGCCATCCGGGACAGGGTAGCTCCTACGAGCAGTACTTC	CASSGHPGQGSSYEQYF
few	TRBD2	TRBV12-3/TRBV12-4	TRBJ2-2	TGTGCCAGCAGCCCACTAGCGGGGGTGCTTTCTGGGGAGCTGTTTTTT	CASSPLAGVLSGELFF
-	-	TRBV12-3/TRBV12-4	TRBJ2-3	TGTGCCAGCAGGGCTGATACGACATACACTTCCACAGATACGCAGTATTTT	CASRADTTYTSTDTQYF
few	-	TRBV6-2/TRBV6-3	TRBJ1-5	TGTGCCAGCAGCTACAATCTCGGACAGTACCGTCAGCCCCAGCATTTT	CASSYNLGQYRQPQHF
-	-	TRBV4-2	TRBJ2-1	TGTGCCAGCAGCCAATATTCCCAGGGTGAGCAGTTCTTC	CASSQYSQGEQFF
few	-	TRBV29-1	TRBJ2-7	TGCAGCGTTGAAGATCCCTACTTAAGCTCCTACGAGCAGTACTTC	CSVEDPYLSSYEQYF
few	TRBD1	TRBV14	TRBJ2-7	TGTGCCAGCAGCCCTAGCCGGGACAGGGGGCGCAAGGACGAGCAGTACTTC	CASSPSRDRGRKDEQYF
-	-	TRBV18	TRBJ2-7	TGTGCCAGCTCATTACCCACTCTCGCGTACGAGCAGTACTTC	CASSLPTLAYEQYF
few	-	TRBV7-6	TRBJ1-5	TGTGCCAGCAGCTCACCCAGGGGAAGGGAAGACAATCAGCCCCAGCATTTT	CASSSPRGREDNQPQHF
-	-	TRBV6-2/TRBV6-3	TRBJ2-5	TGTGCCAGCAGACCTATCGGACAGGGAGGGGAAGATACCCAGTACTTC	CASRPIGQGGEDTQYF
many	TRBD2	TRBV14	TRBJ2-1	TGTGCCAGCAGCCAAGTAGGGCTAGCGGGAGGAATCCCAGTCGGCTGGAATGAGCAGTTCTTC	CASSQVGLAGGIPVGWNEQFF
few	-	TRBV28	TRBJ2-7	TGTGCCAGCAGTTTGGGGTTAAGGGACTCCTACGAGCAGTACTTC	CASSLGLRDSYEQYF
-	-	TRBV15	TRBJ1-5	TGTGCCACCAGCAGAGGCGATCAGGTTGGGGGCAATCAGCCCCAGCATTTT	CATSRGDQVGGNQPQHF
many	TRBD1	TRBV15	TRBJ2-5	TGTGCCACCAGCAGCTCGGACAGGGCCCAAGAGACCCAGTACTTC	CATSSSDRAQETQYF
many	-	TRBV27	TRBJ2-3	TGTGCCAGCAGTTTGGACCGCAATACGCAGTATTTT	CASSLDRNTQYF
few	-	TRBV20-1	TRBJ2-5	TGCAGTGCTAGAGACCCACGGACGGGGAAAGAGACCCAGTACTTC	CSARDPRTGKETQYF
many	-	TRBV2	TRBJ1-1	TGTGCCAGCAGGAGAGGGGTAACTGAAGCTTTCTTT	CASRRGVTEAFF
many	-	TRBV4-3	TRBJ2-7	TGCGCCAGCAGCGCGGGGACCTCCTACGAGCAGTACTTC	CASSAGTSYEQYF
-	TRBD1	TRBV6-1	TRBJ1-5	TGTGCCAGCAAGTCGACAGGGGGGCTAAGGCAGCCCCAGCATTTT	CASKSTGGLRQPQHF
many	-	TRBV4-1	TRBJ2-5	TGCGCCAGCAGCCAACAGGGTGGGCCCCAAGAGACCCAGTACTTC	CASSQQGGPQETQYF
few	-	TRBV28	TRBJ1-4	TGTGCCAGCAGTTCTGTGGCGAACGATGAAAAACTGTTTTTT	CASSSVANDEKLFF
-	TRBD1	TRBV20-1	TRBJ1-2	TGCAGTGCTCCCGGGACAGGGGCATATTCGGGCTATGGCTACACCTTC	CSAPGTGAYSGYGYTF
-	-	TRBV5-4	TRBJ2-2	TGTGCCAGCAGCCAGCGCAGGGACTTTTACACCGGGGAGCTGTTTTTT	CASSQRRDFYTGELFF
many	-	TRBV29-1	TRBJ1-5	TGCAGCGTTGTATTGGTGTACGGCCAGCCCCAGCATTTT	CSVVLVYGQPQHF
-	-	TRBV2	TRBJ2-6	TGTGCCAGCAGTCTGATAGCGGGGACAGGCCGTTCCTCTGGGGCCAACGTCCTGACTTTC	CASSLIAGTGRSSGANVLTF
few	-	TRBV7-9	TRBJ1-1	TGTGCCAGCATCCGGGACACTGAAGCTTTCTTT	CASIRDTEAFF
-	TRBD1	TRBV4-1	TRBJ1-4	TGCGCCAGCAGCCCAGTGGACAGGGAAAATGAAAAACTGTTTTTT	CASSPVDRENEKLFF
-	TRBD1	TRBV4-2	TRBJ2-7	TGTGCCAGCAGCCAAGTTGGGACAGGCGGACACGAGCAGTACTTC	CASSQVGTGGHEQYF
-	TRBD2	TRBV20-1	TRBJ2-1	TGCTGTGCTAGTCCCCCCGGGACTACTTTCTACAATGAGCAGTTCTTC	CCASPPGTTFYNEQFF
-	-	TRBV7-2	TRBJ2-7	TGTGCCAGCAGCCGCGACAGCATGGGCGAGCAGTACTTC	CASSRDSMGEQYF
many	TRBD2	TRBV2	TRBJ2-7	TGTGCCAGCATCGACCCGGGACTACCCACCTACGAGCAGTACTTC	CASIDPGLPTYEQYF
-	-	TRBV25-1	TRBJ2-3	TGTGCCAGCAGTAATCAGGGGGGGACAGATACGCAGTATTTT	CASSNQGGTDTQYF
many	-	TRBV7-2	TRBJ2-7	TGTGCCAGCAGCTTAGTGGCAGCGGCCACCTACGAGCAGTACTTC	CASSLVAAATYEQYF
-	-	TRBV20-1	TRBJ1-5	TGCAGTGCTAGAAAATCGAATAGCAATCAGCCCCAGCATTTT	CSARKSNSNQPQHF
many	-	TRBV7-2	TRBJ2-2	TGTGCCAGCAGCTTACTATATCCCGGGGAGCTGTTTTTT	CASSLLYPGELFF
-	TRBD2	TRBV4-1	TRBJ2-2	TGCGCCAGCAGCCACCGGACTAGTACGAACACCGGGGAGCTGTTTTTT	CASSHRTSTNTGELFF
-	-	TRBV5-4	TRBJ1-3	TGTGCCAGCAGCTCGACCGTGGTAGGCTCTGGAAACACCATATATTTT	CASSSTVVGSGNTIYF
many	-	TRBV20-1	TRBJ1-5	TGCAGTGCTTCTTCATCGGCAGGGTATAGCAATCAGCCCCAGCATTTT	CSASSSAGYSNQPQHF
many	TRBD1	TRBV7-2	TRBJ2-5	TGTGCCAGCAGCTACGGACAGGGTTTAGTTGAGACCCAGTACTTC	CASSYGQGLVETQYF
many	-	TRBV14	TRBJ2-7	TGTGCCAGCAGCCACTACTACGAGCAGTACTTC	CASSHYYEQYF